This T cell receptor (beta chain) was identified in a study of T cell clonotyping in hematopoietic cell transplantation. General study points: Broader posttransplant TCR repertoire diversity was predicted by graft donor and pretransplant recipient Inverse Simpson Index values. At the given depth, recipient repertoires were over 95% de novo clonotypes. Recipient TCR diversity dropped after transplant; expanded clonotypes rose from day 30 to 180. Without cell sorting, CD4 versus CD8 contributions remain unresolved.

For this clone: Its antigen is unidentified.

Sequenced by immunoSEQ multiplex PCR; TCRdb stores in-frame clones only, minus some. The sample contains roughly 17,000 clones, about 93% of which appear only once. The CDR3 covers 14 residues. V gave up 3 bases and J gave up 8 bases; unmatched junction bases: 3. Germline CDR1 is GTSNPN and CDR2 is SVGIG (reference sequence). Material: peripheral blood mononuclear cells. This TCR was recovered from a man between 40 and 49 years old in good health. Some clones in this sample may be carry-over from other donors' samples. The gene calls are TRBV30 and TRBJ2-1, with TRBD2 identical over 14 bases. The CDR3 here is CAWRGLAGVDEQFF. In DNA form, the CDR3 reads TGTGCCTGGAGGGGACTAGCGGGAGTGGATGAGCAGTTCTTC.